The 15 T cell receptor beta chains in this list originate from one sample, sequenced in a study of Graves' ophthalmopathy and Graves' hyperthyroidism. Amplified TCR beta CDR3 regions were obtained using RNA transcripts as template. The authors performed first-round RT-PCR with HTBI primers and then a second-round multiplex PCR. TCRdb ran MiXCR on the multiplex PCR reads and lists one entry per CDR3 protein. In the table there are over a million distinct CDR3 sequences, approximately 35% of which are singletons. Specimen: peripheral blood or thyroid tissue (not recorded which). The receptor set was obtained from an adult man with Graves' hyperthyroidism.

This clonotype has only a few counts. The rearrangement uses TRBV28 and TRBJ1-5; the D gene is possibly TRBD1 (5 bases). V dropped 2 bases and J dropped 0 bases, with 17 bases sitting between them. CDR1 is MDHEN and CDR2 is SYDVKM in the germline V gene. The CDR3 sequence is 18 residues long. In DNA form, the CDR3 reads TGTGCCAGCAGTTTACCCACGATGGGGCGGTATAGCAATCAGCCCCAGCATTTT. As protein: CASSLPTMGRYSNQPQHF. Together with reference TRBV28 and TRBJ1-5, the CDR3 gives the full variable domain: DVKVTQSSRYLVKRTGEKVFLECVQDMDHENMFWYRQDPGLGLRLIYFSYDVKMKEKGDIPEGYSVSREKKERFSLILESASTNQTSMYLCASSLPTMGRYSNQPQHFGDGTRLSIL.

This clonotype was detected ten times or more. This sequence joins TRBV9 and TRBJ1-1; D call uncertain. The CDR3 sequence is 13 residues long. The germline V and J ends were trimmed by 1 base and 7 bases, with 11 bases remaining between them. Germline CDR1 reads SGDLS; CDR2 reads YYNGEE. The chain's CDR3 is CASSVRPGYEAFF. The CDR3, as DNA: TGTGCCAGCAGCGTAAGGCCCGGGTATGAAGCTTTCTTT.

This clonotype has a count of ten or more. The chain couples TRBV20-1 to TRBJ1-5, with TRBD1 as a possible D gene (6 bases). The CDR3 is 14 residues long. Trimming took off 4 bases at V and 0 bases at J, with 10 bases between the two ends. Germline-derived CDR1 and CDR2 are DFQATT and SNEGSKA (reference sequence). CDR3 in DNA: TGCAGTGCTAAGGGACATTCTAGCAATCAGCCCCAGCATTTT. Translation: CSAKGHSSNQPQHF.

The gene calls are TRBV24-1 and TRBJ2-7; the D gene is possibly TRBD2 (6 bases). Germline V lookup: CDR1 KGHDR, CDR2 SFDVKD. V lost 5 bases and J 5 bases, leaving 15 bases between the germline ends. This CDR3 is 14 amino acids long. CDR3 amino acids: CATSGRDAGHEQYF. DNA for the CDR3: TGTGCCACCAGTGGGAGGGATGCAGGCCACGAGCAGTACTTC.

This chain uses TRBV12-3 or TRBV12-4 with TRBJ2-7; D is possibly TRBD1 (5 bases). The CDR3 has 14 amino acids. Trimming took 7 bases from V and 6 from J, leaving 19 bases between them. The CDR3 is CASNKFGTGGEQYF. The CDR3 nucleotides are TGTGCCAGCAATAAGTTCGGTACAGGCGGCGAGCAGTACTTC.

Many counts were recorded for this clonotype. This chain links TRBV7-9 with TRBJ2-5; 9 bases fit TRBD2. The V segment lost 11 bases and the J segment 5 bases; nucleotides outside the gene matches: 9. Germline CDR1 SEHNR, CDR2 FQNEAQ (reference sequence). The CDR3 totals 13 residues. CDR3 sequence: CAGIMAGGETQYF. In nucleotides, the CDR3 is TGTGCCGGGATAATGGCGGGAGGGGAGACCCAGTACTTC. The full variable domain, completed using reference TRBV7-9 and TRBJ2-5, is DTGVSQNPRHKITKRGQNVTFRCDPISEHNRLYWYRQTLGQGPEFLTYFQNEAQLEKSRLLSDRFSAERPKGSFSTLEIQRTEQGDSAMYLCAGIMAGGETQYFGPGTRLLVL.

The chain employs TRBV7-2 and TRBJ1-6; 9 bases agree with TRBD1. The CDR3 runs to 17 residues. After removal of 4 bases from V and 13 bases from J, the junction contained 17 bases not matched to a gene. Germline values: CDR1 SGHTA, CDR2 FQGNSA. The CDR3 coding sequence is TGTGCCAGCAGCTCGACAGGGGGTGGGAGGGCTCGTTCGCCCCTCCACTTT. Translation gives CASSSTGGGRARSPLHF. Full variable domain (rest looked up from reference TRBV7-2 and TRBJ1-6): GAGVSQSPSNKVTEKGKDVELRCDPISGHTALYWYRQSLGQGLEFLIYFQGNSAPDKSGLPSDRFSAERTGGSVSTLTIQRTQQEDSAVYLCASSSTGGGRARSPLHFGNGTRLTVT.

This clonotype appeared a few times. J is TRBJ2-7 and V is TRBV4-3; possibly TRBD1 for D (5 bases). The germline V gene encodes CDR1 LGHNA and CDR2 YSLEER. The CDR3 is 14 amino acids. With 0 bases removed from V and 0 bases from J, the gap between germline ends came to 6 bases. The CDR3 nucleotides are TGCGCCAGCAGCCAAGAGACAGACTCCTACGAGCAGTACTTC. Its protein is CASSQETDSYEQYF.

Only a few counts were recorded for this clonotype. The rearrangement uses TRBV7-2 and TRBJ1-5; 7 nucleotides agree with TRBD1. The J segment lost 4 bases and the V segment lost 1 base, leaving 7 bases of the junction unmatched. CDR1 is SGHTA, CDR2 FQGNSA, per germline. CDR3 size: 16 residues. The DNA of the CDR3 is TGTGCCAGCAGCTTAGTGGCAGGGGGATTGAATCAGCCCCAGCATTTT. This encodes CASSLVAGGLNQPQHF.

Here the CDR3 DNA reads TGTGCCAGCAGCTTAGGGGTCGCAGGGGCTGTCGGGACCCAGTACTTC. Its protein product is CASSLGVAGAVGTQYF. The chain has TRBV7-9 and TRBJ2-5, with D possibly matching TRBD1 (6 bases). This CDR3 comprises 16 residues. Germline V lookup: CDR1 SEHNR, CDR2 FQNEAQ (reference sequence). The V and J ends lost 1 base and 7 bases respectively, with 19 bases between them.

This clonotype was seen a few times. The gene calls are TRBV7-9 and TRBJ1-5, with D perhaps matching TRBD1 (5 bases). Germline values: CDR1 SEHNR, CDR2 FQNEAQ (reference sequence). V lost 8 bases to trimming and J lost 5 bases, with 31 bases between them. CDR3 length: 19 amino acids. DNA of the CDR3: TGTGCCAGCTCACCACCGCCCCCGGGACCCTTGGGGGGACATCAGCCCCAGCATTTT. Amino acid sequence: CASSPPPPGPLGGHQPQHF.

This chain connects TRBV3-1 to TRBJ1-3; the D gene is possibly TRBD1 (5 bases). The CDR3 contains 18 residues. Germline CDR1 reads LGHDT; CDR2 reads YNNKEL (reference sequence). V was trimmed by 0 bases and J by 0 bases, leaving 15 bases between them. This chain's CDR3 is CASSQDRTRGASGNTIYF. Here the CDR3 DNA reads TGTGCCAGCAGCCAAGACCGGACCCGAGGGGCCTCTGGAAACACCATATATTTT.

This clonotype was recorded many times. The genes are TRBV5-8 and TRBJ1-6, with 9 bases matching TRBD1. Germline CDR1 SGHTS, CDR2 YDEGEE. CDR3 length equals 15 residues. Trimming at V came to 7 bases and at J to 8 bases, leaving 10 bases not matched to a gene. The CDR3 DNA reads as TGTGCCAGCGCACCACAGGGGGCAGTGGATTCACCCCTCCACTTT. Protein: CASAPQGAVDSPLHF.

This clonotype was counted at least ten times. The chain has TRBV29-1 and TRBJ1-2, with D unclear. V lost 0 bases and J 2 bases, leaving 10 bases between the germline ends. The CDR3 sequence is 14 residues long. Germline CDR1 reads SQVTM; CDR2 reads ANQGSEA. The CDR3 DNA follows: TGCAGCGTTGAAGATCGGGTGATGAACTATGGCTACACCTTC. This translates into CSVEDRVMNYGYTF.

The genes are TRBV15 and TRBJ1-2; 8 positions agree with TRBD1. Germline V gene lookup returns CDR1 LNHNV and CDR2 YYDKDF (reference sequence). The length of the CDR3 is 16 residues. J was trimmed by 0 bases and V by 3 bases; bases with no gene match: 6. The chain's CDR3 is CATSSPGQDANYGYTF. CDR3 nucleotide sequence: TGTGCCACCAGCAGCCCGGGACAGGATGCTAACTATGGCTACACCTTC.